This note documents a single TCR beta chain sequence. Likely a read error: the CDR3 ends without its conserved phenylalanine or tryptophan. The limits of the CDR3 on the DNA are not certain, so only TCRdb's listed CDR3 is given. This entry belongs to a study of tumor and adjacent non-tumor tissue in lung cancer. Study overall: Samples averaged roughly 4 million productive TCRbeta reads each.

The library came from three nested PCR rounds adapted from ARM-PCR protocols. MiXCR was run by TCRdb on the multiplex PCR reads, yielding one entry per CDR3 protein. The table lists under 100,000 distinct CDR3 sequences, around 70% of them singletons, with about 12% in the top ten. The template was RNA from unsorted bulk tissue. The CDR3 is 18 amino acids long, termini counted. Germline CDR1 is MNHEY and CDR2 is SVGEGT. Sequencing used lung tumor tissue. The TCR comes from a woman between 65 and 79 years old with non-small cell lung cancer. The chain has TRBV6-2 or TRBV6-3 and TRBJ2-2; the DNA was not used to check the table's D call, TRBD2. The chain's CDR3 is CASSYPNPGLPNTGELLY.